The entry that follows covers one T cell receptor (beta chain) sequence. Its matching antigen is unknown. Original handling: Rarely did patient CD8+ clones above 1% match published virus-specific TCRB sequences. TCRdb's copy holds only in-frame clones and misses some; the assay was immunoSEQ multiplex PCR. The V and J calls and the clone size are those of that table, but D and trimming were determined from the DNA. The sample records fewer than 15,000 clones, around 70% being singletons. This CDR3 has 16 residues. Germline CDR1 and CDR2: SGHDT and YYEEEE. Trimming took 3 bases from V and 1 from J, leaving 14 bases between them. The data were obtained in a study of somatic mutations in cytotoxic T cells in rheumatoid arthritis. CD4+ cells and CD8+ cells were each obtained through positive magnetic bead selection, and their purity was assessed by flow cytometry. Study-wide points: For patients with rheumatoid arthritis, CD8+ clonality went up with age, while healthy controls showed no such change.

The clonotype was recovered from an adult with rheumatoid arthritis. The V gene is TRBV5-6, the J gene TRBJ2-1; the D gene is possibly TRBD2 (6 bases). The sequenced sample was CD8+ T cells sorted from blood. As DNA, the CDR3 is TGTGCCAGCAGCTCGATTACCGGAGGGTCCTACAATGAGCAGTTCTTC. Translated, it gives CASSSITGGSYNEQFF. Using reference TRBV5-6 and TRBJ2-1 for the parts outside the CDR3, the full variable domain is DAGVTQSPTHLIKTRGQQVTLRCSPKSGHDTVSWYQQALGQGPQFIFQYYEEEERQRGNFPDRFSGHQFPNYSSELNVNALLLGDSALYLCASSSITGGSYNEQFFGPGTRLTVL.